This section outlines one TCR beta chain sequence together with its context. One end of the junction does not line up with germline, which may come from a read error. In the authors' methods: The assay estimated nucleated cells by amplifying reference gene primers. The data were produced by immunoSEQ multiplex PCR, yet TCRdb's version contains in-frame clones alone and is incomplete. V, J and clone size are those of that table, while D and trimming were read from the DNA. This sample carries 190,000 or so clones, roughly 88% of them seen once, and the ten largest clones take around 8.6%. Self-reported history from a screening survey and questionnaire set each donor's cohort. These data belong to a study of blood T cell repertoires in COVID-19. Overall study: PBMCs, B-cell-depleted T cells, or T cells provided the cDNA or gDNA that made up the material.

CDR1 and CDR2 from the germline V gene are MNHEY and SVGAGI. The CDR3 totals 15 residues. Sequenced material: PBMCs or T cells enriched from blood (not recorded which). The chain recombines TRBV6-5 with TRBJ1-5; no reliable D call. This clonotype originated in a woman between 25 and 40 years old who had recovered from COVID-19. In DNA, the CDR3 is TGTGCGAGCAGCAATCAAGCACAGAACAATCAGCCCCAGCATTTT. Residues: CASSNQAQNNQPQHF.